Sequencing of this T cell receptor (beta chain) was carried out in a study of vaccination and CD4 T cells after COVID-19. Cultured CD4+ T cell DNA underwent sequencing with the Oncomine TCR Beta short-read assay. TCRdb called the PCR reads again in MiXCR, with one record for every CDR3 protein. Of some 4,300 distinct CDR3 sequences in the sample, approximately 22% were seen once. As for this clonotype: Its antigen is as yet unknown.

The treatment is: approximately 9-day PBMC culture with coronavirus spike peptide pools or control peptides (ViraFEST assay). V lost 2 bases and J 3 bases, leaving 6 bases between the germline ends. Germline V CDR1 and CDR2: LGHNA, YNFKEQ. The CDR3 is made up of 13 amino acids. The sequenced material came from CD4+ T cells from blood, cultured in vitro. The source of this sequence is a human donor who had recovered from COVID-19. The rearrangement links TRBV4-2 to TRBJ2-3; D uncertain. The CDR3 reads CASSQPATDTQYF. In DNA form, the CDR3 reads TGTGCCAGCAGCCAACCTGCAACAGATACGCAGTATTTT.